These T cell receptor beta chains were read from a single sample in a study of TIL therapy for anti-PD-1-resistant metastatic lung cancer. This table comes from immunoSEQ multiplex PCR, and its TCRdb copy is limited to in-frame clones, with some not included. The table includes about 32,000 clones, about 70% detected once. The sequencing used blood, collected at baseline. Every receptor here comes from a woman aged 30 to 85 with non-small cell lung cancer. The CDR3 runs from the conserved cysteine through the conserved F or W. Fields, in order: J gene, D gene, clone size, V gene, CDR3 DNA, CDR3 protein. The D gene is left open where the match is weak. Clone sizes are given selectively: once, few, many, or a class where the clone is expanded.

>TRBJ2-7|TRBD2|few|TRBV23-1
TGCGCCAGCACTTCGACCGGGGGGTACGAGCAGTACTTC
CASTSTGGYEQYF
>TRBJ2-5|TRBD1|once|TRBV14
TGTGCCAGCAGCCCGGACAGGGGGAGGGAGACCCAGTACTTC
CASSPDRGRETQYF
>TRBJ2-7|-|-|TRBV9
TGTGCCAGCAGCGGGATGACTGTGCCTCCCTACGAGCAGTACTTC
CASSGMTVPPYEQYF
>TRBJ1-4|TRBD1|-|TRBV19
TGTGCCAGTAGGAGGACAGGGAATGAAAAACTGTTTTTT
CASRRTGNEKLFF
>TRBJ2-1|-|-|TRBV5-4
TGTGCCAGCAGCTTAGACGAAAGCTCCTACAATGAGCAGTTCTTC
CASSLDESSYNEQFF
>TRBJ2-1|TRBD2|-|TRBV4-1
TGCGCCAGTACGGGGGGGAAACAGAGCTACAATGAGCAGTTCTTC
CASTGGKQSYNEQFF
>TRBJ2-1|-|-|TRBV13
TGTGCCAGCAGTCAAAGGTCTGGGAACTACAATGAGCAGTTCTTC
CASSQRSGNYNEQFF
>TRBJ1-6|TRBD1|-|TRBV11-2
TGTGCCAGCAGCCGTTGGAAAGGAACGGGACAGGTGGATTCACCCCTCCACTTT
CASSRWKGTGQVDSPLHF
>TRBJ1-3|TRBD1|-|TRBV18
TGTGCCAGCTCGCTTCCGGGACAGAAGAGAAACACCATATATTTT
CASSLPGQKRNTIYF
>TRBJ2-2|TRBD2|-|TRBV29-1
TGCAGCGTTCGACTAGCGGGAGTTGTGGAGCTGTTTTTT
CSVRLAGVVELFF
>TRBJ1-3|-|-|TRBV5-1
TGCGCCAGCAGCCCCCTGGGGGGGCGGGATGGAAACACCATATATTTT
CASSPLGGRDGNTIYF
>TRBJ2-2|-|medium-sized|TRBV2
TGTGCCAGCAGTGAAACAGGAGCCGGGGAGCTGTTTTTT
CASSETGAGELFF
>TRBJ2-2|TRBD2|-|TRBV5-1
TGCGCCAGCAGCGAAGGGACTAGCGTAACCGGGGAGCTGTTTTTT
CASSEGTSVTGELFF
>TRBJ2-1|TRBD2|-|TRBV4-1
TGCGCCAGCAGCCAAGTCGGGACTAGGTCTCAGGATGAGCAGTTCTTC
CASSQVGTRSQDEQFF
>TRBJ2-3|-|-|TRBV5-1
TGCGCCAGCAGCTTTGCGGGGAGGCCTAGCACAGATACGCAGTATTTT
CASSFAGRPSTDTQYF
>TRBJ2-5|-|-|TRBV7-9
TGTGCCAGCAGCTTAGGTTGGGGTAAAGAGACCCAGTACTTC
CASSLGWGKETQYF
>TRBJ2-6|TRBD1|-|TRBV5-4
TGTGCCAGCAGCACCCCTAGGGACAGCGTGGCGCTCTCTGGGGCCAACGTCCTGACTTTC
CASSTPRDSVALSGANVLTF
>TRBJ2-4|-|-|TRBV5-6
TGTGCCAGCAGCTTGGTACACCAGACCCTCAAAAACATTCAGTACTTC
CASSLVHQTLKNIQYF
>TRBJ1-2|-|-|TRBV28
TGTGCCAGCAGTCCAGGGAGAACTAACTATGGCTACACCTTC
CASSPGRTNYGYTF
>TRBJ1-2|-|-|TRBV18
TGTGCCAGCTCACCGACCGGGGGCCCCCCTTATGGGGGCTACACCTTC
CASSPTGGPPYGGYTF
>TRBJ2-1|TRBD1|-|TRBV7-8
TGTGCCAGCAGCTTTCAGGGGGTCTCCTACAATGAGCAGTTCTTC
CASSFQGVSYNEQFF
>TRBJ2-7|TRBD2|-|TRBV4-1
TGCGCCAGCAGCCACCGGGAGGGCTACGAGCAGTACTTC
CASSHREGYEQYF
>TRBJ2-5|-|-|TRBV21-1
TGTGCCAGCAGCAAAGTCCGGGGGGACGGCTCGAACGAGACCCAGTACTTC
CASSKVRGDGSNETQYF
>TRBJ1-1|-|-|TRBV6-9
TGTGCCACAAGACAGAACATGAACACTGAAGCTTTCTTT
CATRQNMNTEAFF
>TRBJ2-7|-|few|TRBV30
TGTGCCTGGAGTAAATCCCGATTAACAGGGTTCGAGCAGTACTTC
CAWSKSRLTGFEQYF
>TRBJ2-1|-|-|TRBV7-9
TGTGCCAGCAGCTTTCGGATGGACGGCAATGAGCAGTTCTTC
CASSFRMDGNEQFF
>TRBJ2-2|TRBD2|-|TRBV5-8
TGTGCCAGCACACTCGGGGGACTAGCGGAGACCGGGGAGCTGTTTTTT
CASTLGGLAETGELFF
>TRBJ2-7|-|-|TRBV2
TGTGCCAGCAGTGAAATCCTAAGCTCCTACGAGCAGTACTTC
CASSEILSSYEQYF
>TRBJ1-2|TRBD1|-|TRBV2
TGTGCCAGCAGTGTCCAGGGGGCGCGAGGAAACTATGGCTACACCTTC
CASSVQGARGNYGYTF
>TRBJ2-3|TRBD2|once|TRBV7-8
TGTGCCAGCAGCCCATTTAGCGGGAGTATTACAGATACGCAGTATTTT
CASSPFSGSITDTQYF
>TRBJ2-5|-|-|TRBV7-9
TGTGCCAGCAGCTTGCGTACCAACGTTGAGACCCAGTACTTC
CASSLRTNVETQYF
>TRBJ1-5|-|-|TRBV4-1
TGCGCCAGCAGCCAAGATCAGCTGGGCGGTCAGCCCCAGCATTTT
CASSQDQLGGQPQHF
>TRBJ1-2|-|-|TRBV15
TGTGCCACCAGCACCCAAGGGGCAGGTCCCCCTAACTATGGCTACACCTTC
CATSTQGAGPPNYGYTF
>TRBJ2-1|-|-|TRBV6-4
TGTGCCAGCAGTGGCGGGACCTCCCCATCCAATGAGCAGTTCTTC
CASSGGTSPSNEQFF
>TRBJ2-7|-|once|TRBV6-6
TGTGCCAGCAGTTCCGTTGACAGTGGGATGTACGAGCAGTACTTC
CASSSVDSGMYEQYF